The 16 T cell receptor beta chains given below trace back to one sample, sequenced in a study of T-cell memory formation after mild COVID-19. TCRdb reprocessed the 5' RACE reads with MiXCR, giving one entry per CDR3 protein. The sample contains some 210,000 distinct CDR3 sequences, 27% of which appear only once. Sequencing used PBMCs or a T cell subset sorted from them (not recorded which). These receptors were obtained from an adult woman who had mild COVID-19 (a few samples of this study predate the infection). Cell type and time point are not known.

The chain employs TRBV6-5 and TRBJ2-1; the match to TRBD2 covers 7 bases. Germline V gene lookup returns CDR1 MNHEY and CDR2 SVGAGI. V lost 2 bases and J lost 2; bases outside the gene matches: 6. The CDR3 is 16 amino acids. CDR3 residues: CASSYGSSGAYNEQFF. The DNA for the CDR3 is TGTGCCAGCAGTTACGGGTCTAGCGGAGCCTACAATGAGCAGTTCTTC.

This clonotype turned up a few times. The V call is TRBV9, the J call TRBJ2-1, with D unclear. The germline V gene encodes CDR1 SGDLS and CDR2 YYNGEE. The V and J ends lost 0 bases and 3 bases respectively, with 19 bases between them. The CDR3 has 18 residues. The CDR3 sequence is CASSVGPHLGSYYNEQFF. The CDR3 DNA follows: TGTGCCAGCAGCGTAGGGCCACATTTGGGTTCATACTACAATGAGCAGTTCTTC.

The chain is built from TRBV7-3 and TRBJ2-2; D is unresolved. The CDR3 runs 11 residues. Per germline, CDR1 SGHTA and CDR2 FQGTGA. Trimming cost V 4 bases and J 4 bases, with 1 base left between them. The CDR3 nucleotides read TGTGCCAGCAGCTCCACCGGGGAGCTGTTTTTT. This encodes CASSSTGELFF.

This clonotype occurred a few times. This chain links TRBV29-1 with TRBJ2-5; no clear D gene. Germline CDR1 is SQVTM and CDR2 is ANQGSEA. The CDR3 loop spans 15 amino acids. Trimming cost V 4 bases and J 5 bases, with 20 bases left between them. This chain's CDR3 is CSVARNRATGETQYF. The CDR3 DNA reads TGCAGCGTTGCACGGAACCGGGCGACGGGTGAGACCCAGTACTTC.

This clonotype has a handful of counts. The J gene is TRBJ2-1, the V gene TRBV24-1; D unclear. Trimming took 2 bases from V and 9 from J, leaving 10 bases between them. This CDR3 is 13 amino acids long. CDR1 KGHDR and CDR2 SFDVKD come from the germline V gene. The CDR3: CATSDSEDGEQFF. DNA of the CDR3: TGTGCCACCAGTGATTCGGAAGACGGTGAGCAGTTCTTC.

This clonotype was observed a handful of times. CDR3 DNA sequence: TGCAGCGTTAGTTCGGGACGGCCCTCCAATCAGCCCCAGCATTTT. Protein sequence: CSVSSGRPSNQPQHF. The chain employs TRBV29-1 and TRBJ1-5; D perhaps matches TRBD1 (5 bases). Germline CDR1 SQVTM, CDR2 ANQGSEA. The CDR3 contains 15 residues. Trimming took off 5 bases at V and 3 bases at J, with 17 bases between the two ends.

This clonotype was seen more than once but under ten times. This chain links TRBV12-3 or TRBV12-4 with TRBJ2-5; 12 bases line up with TRBD2. V lost 7 bases, J lost 4 bases, and 7 bases stayed unmatched. This CDR3 is built from 15 residues. The CDR3 bases are TGTGCCAGCAAAAGGGCGACTAGCGGGGGAGAGACCCAGTACTTC. This sequence encodes CASKRATSGGETQYF.

This clonotype occurred once. V and J are TRBV11-2 and TRBJ2-7, with D maybe TRBD1 (5 bases). This CDR3 comprises 14 residues. V lost 4 bases to trimming and J lost 3 bases, with 13 bases between them. The V gene's germline CDR1 is SGHAT and CDR2 FQNNGV. The CDR3 DNA reads as TGTGCCAGCAGCTATCAAAGACAGTACTACGAGCAGTACTTC. As protein: CASSYQRQYYEQYF.

V and J are TRBV6-5 and TRBJ2-2; D remains unclear. The CDR3 spans 12 residues. Trimming took off 5 bases at V and 6 bases at J, with 7 bases between the two ends. The germline V gene has CDR1 MNHEY and CDR2 SVGAGI. The CDR3 DNA reads TGTGCCAGCAGTAACCACCCCGGGGAGCTGTTTTTT. Translated, it gives CASSNHPGELFF.

The chain carries TRBV7-2 and TRBJ2-1; 10 bases align to TRBD2. CDR1 and CDR2 from the germline V gene are SGHTA and FQGNSA. V lost 4 bases and J lost 0; bases outside the gene matches: 18. The CDR3 contains 21 residues. DNA of the CDR3: TGTGCCAGCAGCTCCCCAGCGTTAATACCGGGACTAGCGAGCTCCTACAATGAGCAGTTCTTC. Encoded protein: CASSSPALIPGLASSYNEQFF.

In this sample, this clonotype turned up a few times. This chain uses TRBV12-3 or TRBV12-4 with TRBJ2-5; TRBD2 matches at 12 bases. Unmatched junction bases numbered 4, after V lost 5 bases and J lost 0 bases. The CDR3 has 16 residues. The CDR3: CASSPRTSGDQETQYF. In DNA, the CDR3 is TGTGCCAGCAGTCCCAGGACTAGCGGGGACCAAGAGACCCAGTACTTC.

The V gene is TRBV7-9, the J gene TRBJ2-1; maybe TRBD1 (6 bases). V was trimmed by 4 bases and J by 3 bases, leaving 10 bases between them. CDR1 and CDR2 from the germline V gene are SEHNR and FQNEAQ (reference sequence). CDR3 length equals 14 residues. The CDR3 spells CASSSQGLYNEQFF. The CDR3 bases are TGTGCCAGCAGCTCCCAGGGGCTCTACAATGAGCAGTTCTTC.

The chain has TRBV18 and TRBJ2-7; 10 nucleotides line up with TRBD1. Germline V CDR1 and CDR2: KGHSH, LQKENI. CDR3 length: 15 amino acids. J gave up 3 bases and V 1 base, and 3 bases lay outside the gene matches. The CDR3 reads CASSPLGQGDYEQYF. The CDR3, as DNA: TGTGCCAGCTCACCACTTGGACAGGGGGACTACGAGCAGTACTTC.

This chain joins TRBV20-1 and TRBJ2-7, with 8 bases lining up with TRBD1. CDR1 and CDR2 (germline): DFQATT, SNEGSKA (reference sequence). There are 14 residues in the CDR3. J was trimmed by 5 bases and V by 1 base; bases with no gene match: 7. In nucleotides, the CDR3 is TGCAGTGCTAGAGTCTCAGGGGGCGCAGACGAGCAGTACTTC. It translates to CSARVSGGADEQYF.

This clonotype occurred a few times. This chain uses TRBV29-1 with TRBJ2-7, with D perhaps matching TRBD2 (5 bases). The CDR3 runs 13 residues. Trimming took 3 bases from V and 0 from J, leaving 9 bases between them. The germline V gene has CDR1 SQVTM and CDR2 ANQGSEA. The DNA for the CDR3 is TGCAGCGTTGAGAGTGGGAGCTCCTACGAGCAGTACTTC. It translates to CSVESGSSYEQYF.

CDR3 amino acids: CASRPTQGANSPLHF. The CDR3, as DNA: TGTGCCAGCAGGCCCACACAGGGGGCTAATTCACCCCTCCACTTT. The rearrangement links TRBV14 to TRBJ1-6; 9 bases match TRBD1. The CDR3 contains 15 residues. Germline V lookup: CDR1 SGHDN, CDR2 FVKESK. J lost 6 bases, V lost 6 bases, and 6 bases had no gene match.